Below are 16 T cell receptor beta chains sequenced from a single sample in a study of T cells after yellow fever vaccination. Via MiXCR, TCRdb re-called the 5' RACE reads, giving one row per CDR3 protein. The repertoire holds 300,000 to 400,000 distinct CDR3 sequences, with around 12% as singletons. The specimen comprised CD4+ T cells sorted from PBMCs, sampled 15 days after the yellow fever booster vaccination. These receptors were collected from a young man who received the YFV17D yellow fever vaccine.

This clonotype has a handful of counts. Possible read error: a much larger clone is one base away. This sequence joins TRBV5-1 and TRBJ1-2; D might be TRBD1 (5 bases). This CDR3 is 13 amino acids long. V lost 4 bases and J lost 4, with 11 bases in between. Germline loops: CDR1 SGHRS, CDR2 YFSETQ. This chain's CDR3 is CASSTDSFYGYTF. The CDR3 DNA reads as TGCGCCAGCAGCACAGACAGTTTCTATGGCTACACCTTC. Based on the CDR3 plus reference TRBV5-1 and TRBJ1-2, the full variable domain is KAGVTQTPRYLIKTRGQQVTLSCSPISGHRSVSWYQQTPGQGLQFLFEYFSETQRNKGNFPGRFSGRQFSNSRSEMNVSTLELGDSALYLCASSTDSFYGYTFGSGTRLTVV.

This clonotype was found many times. CDR3 nucleotides: TGCAGTGCTGCAGACGTCGGGGAGCTGTTTTTT. It specifies CSAADVGELFF. V is TRBV20-1 and J is TRBJ2-2; no clear D gene. CDR3 length equals 11 residues. V was pared by 5 bases and J by 7 bases, with 8 bases between. The germline V gene has CDR1 DFQATT and CDR2 SNEGSKA (reference sequence).

J is TRBJ1-1 and V is TRBV14; 7 nucleotides match TRBD1. Germline values: CDR1 SGHDN, CDR2 FVKESK. The junction had 6 bases not matched to a gene; V was cut back by 4 bases and J by 1 base. The length of the CDR3 is 15 residues. The CDR3 DNA reads TGTGCCAGCAGCCCCAGGGGGGGGTCGAACACTGAAGCTTTCTTT. Translated: CASSPRGGSNTEAFF.

This clonotype was detected only a few times. The rearrangement joins TRBV9 to TRBJ1-6; no clear D. The length of the CDR3 is 14 residues. Germline CDR1 reads SGDLS; CDR2 reads YYNGEE. V dropped 0 bases and J dropped 5 bases, with 6 bases sitting between them. The CDR3 DNA sequence: TGTGCCAGCAGCGTAGACAGCAATAATTCACCCCTCCACTTT. Amino acids: CASSVDSNNSPLHF.

The J gene is TRBJ1-1, the V gene TRBV7-2; TRBD1 might be the D (5 bases). Germline V gene data show CDR1 as SGHTA and CDR2 as FQGNSA. Trimming left V 4 bases short and J 1 base short, with 13 bases between. This CDR3 has 15 amino acids. This CDR3 is CASSSSRVGNTEAFF. CDR3 sequence (DNA): TGTGCCAGCAGCTCATCCAGGGTGGGGAACACTGAAGCTTTCTTT. Supplemented by reference TRBV7-2 and TRBJ1-1, the full variable domain reads GAGVSQSPSNKVTEKGKDVELRCDPISGHTALYWYRQSLGQGLEFLIYFQGNSAPDKSGLPSDRFSAERTGGSVSTLTIQRTQQEDSAVYLCASSSSRVGNTEAFFGQGTRLTVV.

This clonotype was seen a handful of times. CDR3 sequence: CSASRTSGSTDTQYF. DNA for the CDR3: TGCAGTGCTTCCCGGACTAGCGGGAGCACAGATACGCAGTATTTT. The chain carries TRBV20-1 and TRBJ2-3, with 11 bases identical to TRBD2. CDR1 is DFQATT and CDR2 is SNEGSKA in the germline V gene (reference sequence). V lost 5 bases and J lost 0; bases outside the gene matches: 4. CDR3 length: 15 amino acids.

This clonotype was seen a few times. The chain employs TRBV6-2 or TRBV6-3 and TRBJ1-2; 8 bases align to TRBD1. This CDR3 spans 13 amino acids. The V segment lost 4 bases and the J segment 7 bases; nucleotides outside the gene matches: 5. Germline-derived CDR1 and CDR2 are MNHEY and SVGEGT. The DNA for the CDR3 is TGTGCCAGCAGTTTCGGACAGGGCCTTGGCTACACCTTC. It translates to CASSFGQGLGYTF.

This clonotype has just a few counts. V is TRBV3-1 and J is TRBJ1-4; tentatively, D is TRBD1 (6 bases). CDR1 and CDR2 from the germline V gene are LGHDT and YNNKEL (reference sequence). Deletions cut 0 bases from V and 3 bases from J, with 17 bases between. The CDR3 loop spans 18 amino acids. CDR3 sequence (DNA): TGTGCCAGCAGCCAAGATTGGCCAGGGGCTTCAGCTAATGAAAAACTGTTTTTT. Its translation: CASSQDWPGASANEKLFF.

The rearrangement joins TRBV3-1 to TRBJ1-2, with D maybe TRBD1 (5 bases). CDR3 size: 12 residues. The V end lost 9 bases, the J end lost 7 bases, and 15 bases lay between the germline ends. Germline V lookup: CDR1 LGHDT, CDR2 YNNKEL (reference sequence). CDR3 region: CASLAYGAGYTF. CDR3 in DNA: TGTGCCAGTTTAGCGTACGGGGCTGGCTACACCTTC.

This clonotype was seen more than once but under ten times. The chain couples TRBV10-3 to TRBJ2-1; TRBD2 matches at 8 bases. The CDR3 contains 15 residues. The V gene's germline CDR1 is ENHRY and CDR2 SYGVKD. V lost 11 bases, J lost 6 bases, and 15 bases stayed unmatched. DNA of the CDR3: TGTGCCTCCTTAGGGGGAGTAGCGGGACTCAATGAGCAGTTCTTC. Translating it yields CASLGGVAGLNEQFF.

V gene TRBV6-5 combines with J gene TRBJ2-3, with 9 bases lining up with TRBD1. CDR3 size: 13 residues. Germline values: CDR1 MNHEY, CDR2 SVGAGI. The V gene end was trimmed by 6 bases and the J gene end by 6 bases; junction bases not matched to a gene: 4. This CDR3 is CASSGQGLDTQYF. For the CDR3, the DNA is TGTGCCAGCAGCGGACAGGGGCTGGATACGCAGTATTTT.

This clonotype was recorded many times. The V call is TRBV5-1, the J call TRBJ2-7; no reliable D call. This CDR3 has 14 amino acids. Trimming cost V 4 bases and J 4 bases, with 15 bases left between them. Looked up from germline, CDR1 is SGHRS and CDR2 is YFSETQ. The chain's CDR3 is CASSQKAGLYEQYF. CDR3 nucleotides: TGCGCCAGCAGCCAGAAGGCAGGATTATACGAGCAGTACTTC.

This clonotype was counted between two and nine times. J is TRBJ2-2 and V is TRBV4-3, with TRBD2 identical over 7 bases. The CDR3 runs 18 residues. Germline V lookup: CDR1 LGHNA, CDR2 YSLEER. J lost 11 bases, V lost 0 bases, and 18 bases had no gene match. CDR3 protein: CASSQDTRAAGRVGELFF. Here the CDR3 DNA reads TGCGCCAGCAGCCAAGACACGAGAGCTGCAGGGAGGGTCGGTGAGCTGTTTTTT.

The J gene is TRBJ1-6, the V gene TRBV7-9; tentative D call: TRBD1 (5 bases). V was pared by 5 bases and J by 10 bases, with 15 bases between. The CDR3 length is 14 residues. Germline lookup yields CDR1 SEHNR and CDR2 FQNEAQ (reference sequence). The CDR3 reads CASSARGATSPLHF. CDR3 DNA: TGTGCCAGCAGCGCCCGAGGGGCAACATCACCCCTCCACTTT.

There are a few counts of this clonotype. CDR3 bases: TGTGCCAGCCGACTCGCGAACACCGGGGAGCTGTTTTTT. Protein sequence: CASRLANTGELFF. The V and J genes are TRBV6-2 or TRBV6-3 and TRBJ2-2, with D uncertain. V lost 8 bases to trimming and J lost 0 bases, with 7 bases between them. The CDR3 loop spans 13 amino acids. The germline CDR1 and CDR2 sequences are MNHEY and SVGEGT.

There are a few counts of this clonotype. The V gene is TRBV28, the J gene TRBJ2-5, with 12 bases fitting TRBD2. With V trimmed by 3 bases and J by 6 bases, 5 bases remained unmatched. The CDR3 contains 15 residues. The germline gives CDR1 MDHEN, CDR2 SYDVKM. The CDR3 loop reads CASSLRTSGMKTQYF. CDR3 nucleotides: TGTGCCAGCAGTTTGAGGACTAGCGGGATGAAGACCCAGTACTTC. The full variable domain, rest sourced from reference TRBV28 and TRBJ2-5, is DVKVTQSSRYLVKRTGEKVFLECVQDMDHENMFWYRQDPGLGLRLIYFSYDVKMKEKGDIPEGYSVSREKKERFSLILESASTNQTSMYLCASSLRTSGMKTQYFGPGTRLLVL.